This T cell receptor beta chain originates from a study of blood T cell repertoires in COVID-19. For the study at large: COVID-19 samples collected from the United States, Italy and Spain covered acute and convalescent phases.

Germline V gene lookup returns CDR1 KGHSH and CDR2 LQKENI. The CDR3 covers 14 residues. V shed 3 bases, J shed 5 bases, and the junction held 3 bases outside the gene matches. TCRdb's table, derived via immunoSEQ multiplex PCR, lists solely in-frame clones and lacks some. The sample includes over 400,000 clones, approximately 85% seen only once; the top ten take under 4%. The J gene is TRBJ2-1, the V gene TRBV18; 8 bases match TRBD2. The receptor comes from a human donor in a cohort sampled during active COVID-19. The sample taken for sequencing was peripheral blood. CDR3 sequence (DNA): TGTGCCAGCTCACCGGGACTAGAAGACAATGAGCAGTTCTTC. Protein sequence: CASSPGLEDNEQFF.